This T cell receptor (beta chain) is drawn from a study of T cell responses to AZD1222 COVID-19 vaccine. The assay was immunoSEQ multiplex PCR, and TCRdb's table has in-frame clones only and misses some. The profile shows about 59,000 clones, nearly 90% of them singletons. Germline CDR1 ENHRY, CDR2 SYGVKD. This CDR3 is built from 17 residues. Trimming took 0 bases from V and 1 from J; bases not matched to a gene: 5. Study-wide findings and caveats: Recipients of AZD1222 seropositive at baseline numbered only 6 or 7. Donors skewed white British and female; clonal diversity was possibly underestimated. Repertoire sampling occurred only after the peak T cell response.

Points on this clone: What it recognizes is unknown.

The gene calls are TRBV10-3 and TRBJ2-2, with 7 bases fitting TRBD1. The sequencing used peripheral blood, collected 28 days after the second AZD1222 dose. The sequence derives from an adult who received the AZD1222 COVID-19 vaccine. The CDR3 DNA is TGTGCCATCAGTGAGTCATCTGGACAGGAGAACACCGGGGAGCTGTTTTTT. The encoded protein is CAISESSGQENTGELFF.